These T cell receptor beta chains were read from a single sample in a study of blood T cell repertoires in COVID-19. Sequenced by immunoSEQ multiplex PCR; TCRdb stores in-frame clones only, minus some. The sample holds some 300,000 clones, about nine tenths seen once. Input material: peripheral blood. These receptors all stem from a woman aged 25 to 45 who had recovered from COVID-19. Both conserved end residues are part of each CDR3. A D gene is named only where the DNA matches it firmly. A row's size may be missing; if present it is once, few, many or a size class.

CDR3nt	CDR3aa	v_gene	j_gene	d_gene	abundance	len
TGTGCCAGCAGCGCGGGACAGGGTAACTATGGCTACACCTTC	CASSAGQGNYGYTF	TRBV9	TRBJ1-2	TRBD1	.	14
TGCGCCAGCAGCTTGACAGGGGCTGCCTACGAGCAGTACTTC	CASSLTGAAYEQYF	TRBV5-1	TRBJ2-7	TRBD1	few	14
TGCAGTGCTAAAGGACAGCCTAAAGCTTTCTTT	CSAKGQPKAFF	TRBV20-1	TRBJ1-1	.	.	11
TGTGCCAGCAGTCCTCGCTCTGGGGCCAACGTCCTGACTTTC	CASSPRSGANVLTF	TRBV5-4	TRBJ2-6	.	.	14
TGTGCCAGCAGGGACCTCGGACAGGGATTTAATCAGCCCCAGCATTTT	CASRDLGQGFNQPQHF	TRBV28	TRBJ1-5	TRBD1	.	16
TGCGCCAGCACCGTAGACAGGGGATCCTACGAGCAGTACTTC	CASTVDRGSYEQYF	TRBV5-1	TRBJ2-7	TRBD1	.	14
TGTGCCAGCAGTTTCCATGGACAGGGAAGGGGCTACACCTTC	CASSFHGQGRGYTF	TRBV27	TRBJ1-2	TRBD1	.	14
TGCGCCAGCCTTAGACAGTTCGGCTATGGCTACACCTTC	CASLRQFGYGYTF	TRBV10-1	TRBJ1-2	.	.	13
TGTGCCAGCAGCCCCGCGGGGCTCTCCTACGAGCAGTACTTC	CASSPAGLSYEQYF	TRBV7-6	TRBJ2-7	.	.	14
TGTGCCAGCAGCTTAGTAGGAGGACAGGGGGCTACACAAGAGACCCAGTACTTC	CASSLVGGQGATQETQYF	TRBV7-2	TRBJ2-5	TRBD1	.	18
TGCGCCAGCAGCCAAGACGCCCTAGCGGGGGGGCCACGCTCCTACAATGAGCAGTTCTTC	CASSQDALAGGPRSYNEQFF	TRBV4-3	TRBJ2-1	TRBD2	few	20
TGCGCCAGCAGTATCGTCGGACTAGCGGGGGGTTCCCGTACAGATACGCAGTATTTT	CASSIVGLAGGSRTDTQYF	TRBV5-1	TRBJ2-3	TRBD2	.	19
TGTGCCAGCAGCGTAACCGGGACAGCAATGTACGAGCAGTACTTC	CASSVTGTAMYEQYF	TRBV9	TRBJ2-7	TRBD1	.	15
TGTGCCAGCAGTTTAAACAGGGGGCGGTATGGCTACACCTTC	CASSLNRGRYGYTF	TRBV27	TRBJ1-2	TRBD1	.	14
TGCGCCAGCAGCCAAGATTGGCGGAGCGAGGGCGAGACCCAGTACTTC	CASSQDWRSEGETQYF	TRBV4-3	TRBJ2-5	.	.	16